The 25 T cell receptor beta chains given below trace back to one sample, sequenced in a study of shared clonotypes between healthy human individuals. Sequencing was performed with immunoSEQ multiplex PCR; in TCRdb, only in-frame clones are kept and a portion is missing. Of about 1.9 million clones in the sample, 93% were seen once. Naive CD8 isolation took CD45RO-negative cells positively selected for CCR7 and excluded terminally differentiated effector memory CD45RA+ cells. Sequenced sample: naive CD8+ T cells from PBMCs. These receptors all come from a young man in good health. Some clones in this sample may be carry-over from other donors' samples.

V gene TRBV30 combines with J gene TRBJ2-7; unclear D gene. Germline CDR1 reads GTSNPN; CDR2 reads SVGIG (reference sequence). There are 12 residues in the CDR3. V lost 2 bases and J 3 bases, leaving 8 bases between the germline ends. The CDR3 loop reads CAWSMDNYEQYF. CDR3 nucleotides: TGTGCCTGGAGTATGGATAACTACGAGCAGTACTTC. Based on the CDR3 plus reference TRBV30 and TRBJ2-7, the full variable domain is SQTIHQWPATLVQPVGSPLSLECTVEGTSNPNLYWYRQAAGRGLQLLFYSVGIGQISSEVPQNLSASRPQDRQFILSSKKLLLSDSGFYLCAWSMDNYEQYFGPGTRLTVT.

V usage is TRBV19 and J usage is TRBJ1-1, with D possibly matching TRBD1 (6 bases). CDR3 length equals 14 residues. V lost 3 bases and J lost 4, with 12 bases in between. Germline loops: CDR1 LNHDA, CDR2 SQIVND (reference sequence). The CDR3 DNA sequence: TGTGCCAGTAGTATCTTCGAGGGGGGCACTGAAGCTTTCTTT. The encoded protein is CASSIFEGGTEAFF.

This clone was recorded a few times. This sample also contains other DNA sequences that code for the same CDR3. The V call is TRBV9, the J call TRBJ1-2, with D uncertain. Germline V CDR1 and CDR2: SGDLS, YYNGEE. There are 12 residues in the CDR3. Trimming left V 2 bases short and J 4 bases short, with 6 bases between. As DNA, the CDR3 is TGTGCCAGCAGCGTGGGAGGCTATGGCTACACCTTC. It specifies CASSVGGYGYTF.

This chain's CDR3 is CATRGGGGYTF. Here the CDR3 DNA reads TGTGCCACTCGCGGGGGGGGTGGCTACACCTTC. The chain joins TRBV19 to TRBJ1-2, with a tentative D call TRBD1 (5 bases). Trimming shortened V by 10 bases and J by 7 bases, and 13 bases separated the two germline ends. From germline, CDR1 is LNHDA and CDR2 SQIVND (reference sequence). The CDR3 length is 11 residues.

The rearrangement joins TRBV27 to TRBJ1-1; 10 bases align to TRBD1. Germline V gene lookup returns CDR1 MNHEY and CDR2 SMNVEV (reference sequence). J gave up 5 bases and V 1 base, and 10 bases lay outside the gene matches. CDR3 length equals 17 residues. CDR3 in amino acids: CASSLLDRGILGTEAFF. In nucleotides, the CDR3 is TGTGCCAGCAGTTTATTGGACAGGGGGATATTGGGGACTGAAGCTTTCTTT.

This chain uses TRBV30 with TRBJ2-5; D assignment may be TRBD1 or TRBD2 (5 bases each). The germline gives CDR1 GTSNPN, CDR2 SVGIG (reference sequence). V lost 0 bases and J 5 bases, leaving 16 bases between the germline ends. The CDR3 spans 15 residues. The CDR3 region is CAWSVSGLGGETQYF. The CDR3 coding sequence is TGTGCCTGGAGTGTATCAGGGCTAGGAGGCGAGACCCAGTACTTC.

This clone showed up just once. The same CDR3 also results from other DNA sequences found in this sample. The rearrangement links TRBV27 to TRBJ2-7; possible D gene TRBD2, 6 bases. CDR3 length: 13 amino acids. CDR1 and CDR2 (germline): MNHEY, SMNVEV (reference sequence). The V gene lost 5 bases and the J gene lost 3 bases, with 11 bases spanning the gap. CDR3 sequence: CASSLGLNYEQYF. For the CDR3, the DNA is TGTGCCAGCAGTCTGGGACTGAACTACGAGCAGTACTTC.

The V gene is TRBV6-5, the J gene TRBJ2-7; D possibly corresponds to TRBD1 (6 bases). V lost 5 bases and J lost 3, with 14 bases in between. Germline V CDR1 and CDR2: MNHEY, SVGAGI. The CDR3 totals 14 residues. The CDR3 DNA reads TGTGCCAGCAGTCCCCGGGACATACACTACGAGCAGTACTTC. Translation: CASSPRDIHYEQYF.

The CDR3 region is CASSWTGKGGNTEAFF. The CDR3 coding sequence is TGTGCCAGCAGCTGGACAGGGAAAGGCGGCAACACTGAAGCTTTCTTT. V gene TRBV13 combines with J gene TRBJ1-1; 8 bases are a match to TRBD1. The CDR3 has 16 amino acids. V lost 4 bases to trimming and J lost 2 bases; unmatched junction nucleotides: 9. Germline lookup yields CDR1 PRHDT and CDR2 FYEKMQ (reference sequence).

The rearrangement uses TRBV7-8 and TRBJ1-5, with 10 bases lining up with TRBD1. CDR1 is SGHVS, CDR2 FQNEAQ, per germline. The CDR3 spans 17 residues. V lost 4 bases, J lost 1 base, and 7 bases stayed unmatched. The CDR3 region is CASSSRQGALSNQPQHF. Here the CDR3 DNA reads TGTGCCAGCAGCTCAAGACAGGGGGCTTTGAGCAATCAGCCCCAGCATTTT.

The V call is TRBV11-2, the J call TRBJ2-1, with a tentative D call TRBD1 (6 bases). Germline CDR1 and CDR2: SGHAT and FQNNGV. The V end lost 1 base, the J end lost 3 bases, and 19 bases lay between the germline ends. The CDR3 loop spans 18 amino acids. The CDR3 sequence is CASSLGWDNRVVYNEQFF. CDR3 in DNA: TGTGCCAGCAGCTTAGGGTGGGACAACAGGGTGGTCTACAATGAGCAGTTCTTC. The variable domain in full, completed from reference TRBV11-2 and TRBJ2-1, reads EAGVAQSPRYKIIEKRQSVAFWCNPISGHATLYWYQQILGQGPKLLIQFQNNGVVDDSQLPKDRFSAERLKGVDSTLKIQPAKLEDSAVYLCASSLGWDNRVVYNEQFFGPGTRLTVL.

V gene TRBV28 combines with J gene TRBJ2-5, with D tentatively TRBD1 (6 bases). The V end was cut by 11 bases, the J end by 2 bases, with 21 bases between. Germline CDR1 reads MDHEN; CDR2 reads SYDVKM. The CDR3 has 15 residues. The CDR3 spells CAPRDTFTGQETQYF. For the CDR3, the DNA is TGTGCCCCTAGGGACACCTTTACGGGGCAAGAGACCCAGTACTTC. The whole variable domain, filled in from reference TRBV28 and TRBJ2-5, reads DVKVTQSSRYLVKRTGEKVFLECVQDMDHENMFWYRQDPGLGLRLIYFSYDVKMKEKGDIPEGYSVSREKKERFSLILESASTNQTSMYLCAPRDTFTGQETQYFGPGTRLLVL.

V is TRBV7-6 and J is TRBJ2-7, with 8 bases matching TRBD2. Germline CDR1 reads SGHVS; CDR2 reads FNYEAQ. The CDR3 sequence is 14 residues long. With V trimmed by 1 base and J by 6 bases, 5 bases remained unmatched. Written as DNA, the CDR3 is TGTGCCAGCAGCTTAGGGCGGGAGGCTTTCGAGCAGTACTTC. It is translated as CASSLGREAFEQYF.

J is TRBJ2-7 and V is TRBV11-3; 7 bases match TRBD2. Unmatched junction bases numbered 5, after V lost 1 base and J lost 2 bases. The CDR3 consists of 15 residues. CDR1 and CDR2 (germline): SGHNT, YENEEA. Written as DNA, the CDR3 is TGTGCCAGCAGCTTAGGTGGGGAGGGGCCCTACGAGCAGTACTTC. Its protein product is CASSLGGEGPYEQYF.

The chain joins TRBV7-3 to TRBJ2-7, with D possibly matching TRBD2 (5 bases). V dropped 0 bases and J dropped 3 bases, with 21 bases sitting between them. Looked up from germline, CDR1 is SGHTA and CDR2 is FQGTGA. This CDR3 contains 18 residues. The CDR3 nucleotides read TGTGCCAGCAGCTTAACACGCTCCGGGGTCCCGCCGTTCTACGAGCAGTACTTC. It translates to CASSLTRSGVPPFYEQYF.

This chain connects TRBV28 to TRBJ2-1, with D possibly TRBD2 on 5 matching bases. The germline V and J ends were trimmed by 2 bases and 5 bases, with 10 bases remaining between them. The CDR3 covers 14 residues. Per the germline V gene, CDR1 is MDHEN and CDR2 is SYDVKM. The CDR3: CASSLGERDNEQFF. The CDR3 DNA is TGTGCCAGCAGTTTAGGGGAGCGAGACAATGAGCAGTTCTTC.

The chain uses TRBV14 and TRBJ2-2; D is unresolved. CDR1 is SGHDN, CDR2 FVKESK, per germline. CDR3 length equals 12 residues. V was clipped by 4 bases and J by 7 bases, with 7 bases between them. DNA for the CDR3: TGTGCCAGCAGCCCCGTCCTCGGGGAGCTGTTTTTT. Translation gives CASSPVLGELFF. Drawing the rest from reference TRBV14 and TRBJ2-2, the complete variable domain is EAGVTQFPSHSVIEKGQTVTLRCDPISGHDNLYWYRRVMGKEIKFLLHFVKESKQDESGMPNNRFLAERTGGTYSTLKVQPAELEDSGVYFCASSPVLGELFFGEGSRLTVL.

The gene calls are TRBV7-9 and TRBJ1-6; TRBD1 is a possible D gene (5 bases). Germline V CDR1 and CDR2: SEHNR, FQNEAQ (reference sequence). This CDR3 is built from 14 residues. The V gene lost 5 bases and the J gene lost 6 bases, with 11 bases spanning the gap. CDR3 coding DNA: TGTGCCAGCAGCAAAGGGACCGGTAATTCACCCCTCCACTTT. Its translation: CASSKGTGNSPLHF.

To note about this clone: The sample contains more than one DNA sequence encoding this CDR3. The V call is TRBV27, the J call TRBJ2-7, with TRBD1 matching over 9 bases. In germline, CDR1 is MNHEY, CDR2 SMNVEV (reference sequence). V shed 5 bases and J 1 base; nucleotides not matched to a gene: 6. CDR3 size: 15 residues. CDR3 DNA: TGTGCCAGCAGTCACGTAGGGACAGGGTCCTACGAGCAGTACTTC. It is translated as CASSHVGTGSYEQYF.

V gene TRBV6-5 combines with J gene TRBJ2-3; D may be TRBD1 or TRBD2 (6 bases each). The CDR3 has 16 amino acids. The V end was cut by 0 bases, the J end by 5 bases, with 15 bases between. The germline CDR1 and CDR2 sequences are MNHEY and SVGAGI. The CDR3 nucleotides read TGTGCCAGCAGTTACTCGTGGCCGGGGGCGGGAGATACGCAGTATTTT. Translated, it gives CASSYSWPGAGDTQYF.

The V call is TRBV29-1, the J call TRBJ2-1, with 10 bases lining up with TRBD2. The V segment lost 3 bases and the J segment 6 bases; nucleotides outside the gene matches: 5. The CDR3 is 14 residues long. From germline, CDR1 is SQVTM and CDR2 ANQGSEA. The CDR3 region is CSVDLAGVPNEQFF. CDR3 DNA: TGCAGCGTTGACCTAGCGGGAGTTCCCAATGAGCAGTTCTTC.

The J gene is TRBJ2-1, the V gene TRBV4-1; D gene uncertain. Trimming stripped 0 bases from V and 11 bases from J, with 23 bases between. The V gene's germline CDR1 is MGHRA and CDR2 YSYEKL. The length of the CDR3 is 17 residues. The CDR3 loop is CASSQDRVDGLTMKQFF. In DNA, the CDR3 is TGCGCCAGCAGCCAAGATCGCGTAGATGGGCTCACGATGAAGCAGTTCTTC.

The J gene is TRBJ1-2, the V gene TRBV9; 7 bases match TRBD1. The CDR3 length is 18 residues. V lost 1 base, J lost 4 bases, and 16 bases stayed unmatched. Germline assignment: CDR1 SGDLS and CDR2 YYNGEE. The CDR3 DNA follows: TGTGCCAGCAGCGTATTTTCTTACCCATCGACAGGGACCTATGGCTACACCTTC. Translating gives CASSVFSYPSTGTYGYTF.

CDR3 coding DNA: TGTGCCAGCAGCGTAGAGGGACAGGATAATCAGCCCCAGCATTTT. Its translation: CASSVEGQDNQPQHF. The chain combines TRBV9 with TRBJ1-5, with 8 bases aligning to TRBD1. This CDR3 is 15 amino acids long. Germline V gives CDR1 SGDLS, CDR2 YYNGEE. J was trimmed by 4 bases and V by 0 bases; bases with no gene match: 3.

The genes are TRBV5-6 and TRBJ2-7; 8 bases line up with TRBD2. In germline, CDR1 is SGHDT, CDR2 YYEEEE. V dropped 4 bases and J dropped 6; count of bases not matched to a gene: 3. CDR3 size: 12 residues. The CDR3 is CASSPRGGEQYF. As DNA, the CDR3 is TGTGCCAGCAGCCCCCGGGGGGGCGAGCAGTACTTC.